A few counts support the clone carrying this TCR beta chain. Its antigen is unknown. The CDR3 has 14 amino acids. The V gene's germline CDR1 is DFQATT and CDR2 SNEGSKA (reference sequence). V gave up 1 base and J gave up 4 bases; unmatched junction bases: 2. This sample is drawn from a study of early T cells in non-severe SARS-CoV-2 infection. General study points: Sequences matched to VDJdb favored anti-spike CD8 responses, while private and CD4 specificities were missed.

TCRdb re-called the 5' RACE reads with MiXCR, one entry per CDR3 protein. Here the sample spans tens of thousands of distinct CDR3 sequences, roughly 7% being singletons. The sequence derives from an adult who was a healthcare worker with PCR-confirmed SARS-CoV-2 infection or an uninfected control (not recorded which). J is TRBJ2-3 and V is TRBV20-1, with TRBD1 matching 10 bases. Source material: whole blood. CDR3 amino acids: CSARGTGGPDTQYF. The CDR3 nucleotides are TGCAGTGCTAGAGGGACAGGGGGACCAGATACGCAGTATTTT.